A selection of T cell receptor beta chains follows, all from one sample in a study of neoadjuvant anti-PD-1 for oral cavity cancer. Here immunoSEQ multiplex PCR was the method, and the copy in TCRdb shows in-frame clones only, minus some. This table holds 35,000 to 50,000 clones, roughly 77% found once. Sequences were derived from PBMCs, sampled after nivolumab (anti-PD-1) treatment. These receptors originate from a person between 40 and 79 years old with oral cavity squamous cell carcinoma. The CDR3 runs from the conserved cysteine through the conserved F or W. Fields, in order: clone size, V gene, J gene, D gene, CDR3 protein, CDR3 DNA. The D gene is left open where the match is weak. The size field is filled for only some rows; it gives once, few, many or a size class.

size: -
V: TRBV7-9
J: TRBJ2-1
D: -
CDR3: CASSVGASSYNEQFF
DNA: TGTGCCAGCAGCGTGGGGGCCAGCTCCTACAATGAGCAGTTCTTC

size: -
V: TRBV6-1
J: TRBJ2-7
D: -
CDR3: CASSHGWSYEQYF
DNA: TGTGCCAGCAGTCACGGGTGGTCCTACGAGCAGTACTTC

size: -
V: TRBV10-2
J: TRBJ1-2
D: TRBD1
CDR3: CASSEDRGMANYGYTF
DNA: TGCGCCAGCAGCGAGGACAGGGGTATGGCTAACTATGGCTACACCTTC

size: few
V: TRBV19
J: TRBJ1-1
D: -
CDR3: CASSTWQGRAFF
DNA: TGTGCCAGTAGTACTTGGCAGGGGCGAGCTTTCTTT

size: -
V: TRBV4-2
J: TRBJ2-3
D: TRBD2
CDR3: CASSLSREGTDTQYF
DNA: TGTGCCAGCAGCCTATCGCGGGAGGGCACAGATACGCAGTATTTT

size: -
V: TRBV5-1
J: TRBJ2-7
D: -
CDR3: CASSLVASGAYEQYF
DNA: TGCGCCAGCAGCTTGGTTGCGTCCGGCGCCTACGAGCAGTACTTC

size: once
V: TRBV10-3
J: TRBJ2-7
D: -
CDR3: CATRDEGSLAYEQYF
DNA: TGTGCCACCCGGGATGAGGGGAGCTTAGCCTACGAGCAGTACTTC

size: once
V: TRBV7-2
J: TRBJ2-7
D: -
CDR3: CASSSLREQYF
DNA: TGTGCCAGCAGCTCCCTGAGGGAGCAGTACTTC

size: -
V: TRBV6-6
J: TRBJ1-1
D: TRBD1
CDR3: CASSPTGRRTEAFF
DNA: TGTGCCAGCAGTCCGACAGGGAGGCGGACTGAAGCTTTCTTT

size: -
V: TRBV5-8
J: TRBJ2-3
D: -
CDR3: CASSLERATTDTQYF
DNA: TGTGCCAGCAGCTTGGAAAGGGCTACCACAGATACGCAGTATTTT

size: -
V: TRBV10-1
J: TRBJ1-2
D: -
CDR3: CASSDAGDGYTF
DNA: TGCGCCAGCAGTGACGCGGGGGATGGCTACACCTTC

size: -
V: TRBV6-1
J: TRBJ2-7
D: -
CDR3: CASSEGGPGYEQYF
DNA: TGTGCCAGCAGTGAAGGGGGTCCGGGCTACGAGCAGTACTTC

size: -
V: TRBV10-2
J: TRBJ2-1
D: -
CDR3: CASSELNNEQFF
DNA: TGCGCCAGCAGTGAACTAAACAATGAGCAGTTCTTC

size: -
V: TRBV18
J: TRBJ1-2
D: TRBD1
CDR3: CASSPTGTGAGYGYTF
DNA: TGTGCCAGCTCACCAACCGGGACAGGGGCTGGGTATGGCTACACCTTC

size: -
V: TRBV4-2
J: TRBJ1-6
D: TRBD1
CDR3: CASSQDAGTGHSPLHF
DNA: TGTGCCAGCAGCCAAGACGCCGGGACAGGACACTCACCCCTCCACTTT

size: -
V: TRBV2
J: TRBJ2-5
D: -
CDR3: CASSEKAIPSPAVETQYF
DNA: TGTGCCAGCAGTGAAAAAGCGATCCCAAGCCCCGCTGTGGAGACCCAGTACTTC

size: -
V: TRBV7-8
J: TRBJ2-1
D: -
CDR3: CASRLRDSAQFF
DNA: TGTGCCAGCAGGCTCCGGGACTCTGCGCAGTTCTTC

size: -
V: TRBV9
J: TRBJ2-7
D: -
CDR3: CASSVGGNGEQYF
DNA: TGTGCCAGCAGCGTAGGAGGGAACGGCGAGCAGTACTTC

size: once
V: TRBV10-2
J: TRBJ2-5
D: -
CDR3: CASTPSLGEETQYF
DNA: TGCGCCAGCACCCCGAGTCTGGGGGAAGAGACCCAGTACTTC

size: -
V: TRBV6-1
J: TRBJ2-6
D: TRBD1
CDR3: CASSEHMGQTSGANVLTF
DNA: TGTGCCAGCAGTGAGCACATGGGACAGACGTCTGGGGCCAACGTCCTGACTTTC

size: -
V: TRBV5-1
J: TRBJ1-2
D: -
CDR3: CASSWGNYGYTF
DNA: TGCGCCAGCAGCTGGGGGAACTATGGCTACACCTTC

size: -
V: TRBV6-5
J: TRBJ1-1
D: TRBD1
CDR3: CASRPTGGMNTEAFF
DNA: TGTGCCAGCCGCCCGACAGGGGGTATGAACACTGAAGCTTTCTTT

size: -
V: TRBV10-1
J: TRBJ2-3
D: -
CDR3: CASSVGNTQYF
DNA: TGCGCCAGCAGTGTGGGCAATACGCAGTATTTT

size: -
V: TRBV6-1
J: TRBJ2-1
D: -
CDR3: CASSPPGSQFF
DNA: TGTGCCAGCAGCCCTCCTGGGTCGCAGTTCTTC

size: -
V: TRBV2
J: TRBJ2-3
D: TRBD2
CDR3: CASSLAGTDTQYF
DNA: TGTGCCAGCAGTCTAGCGGGCACAGATACGCAGTATTTT

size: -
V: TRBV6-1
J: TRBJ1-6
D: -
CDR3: CASSEAQGYNSPLHF
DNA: TGTGCCAGCAGTGAAGCACAGGGCTATAATTCACCCCTCCACTTT

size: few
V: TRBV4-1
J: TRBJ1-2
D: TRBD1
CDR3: CASSQEGTGDGYTF
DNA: TGCGCCAGCAGCCAGGAAGGGACAGGGGATGGCTACACCTTC

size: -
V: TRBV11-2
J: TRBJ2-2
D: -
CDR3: CASSLGVSVGTGELFF
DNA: TGTGCCAGCAGCCTAGGGGTTTCGGTTGGTACCGGGGAGCTGTTTTTT

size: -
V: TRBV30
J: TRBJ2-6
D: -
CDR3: CAWSVLLGSGANVLTF
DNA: TGTGCCTGGAGTGTACTTTTAGGCTCTGGGGCCAACGTCCTGACTTTC

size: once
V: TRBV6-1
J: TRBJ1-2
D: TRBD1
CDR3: CASSLTGEVGGYTF
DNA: TGTGCCAGCTCGTTGACAGGGGAGGTTGGGGGCTACACCTTC

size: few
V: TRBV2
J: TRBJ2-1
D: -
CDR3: CASSVPPPVTKQFF
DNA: TGTGCCAGCTCGGTCCCTCCCCCAGTGACAAAGCAGTTCTTC

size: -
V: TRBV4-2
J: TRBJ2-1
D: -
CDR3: CASSQESTWGSSYNEQFF
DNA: TGTGCCAGCAGCCAAGAATCAACGTGGGGGAGCTCCTACAATGAGCAGTTCTTC

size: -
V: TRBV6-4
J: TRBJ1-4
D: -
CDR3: CASSEFANTRATNEKLFF
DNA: TGTGCCAGCAGTGAATTCGCCAACACCAGGGCAACTAATGAAAAACTGTTTTTT

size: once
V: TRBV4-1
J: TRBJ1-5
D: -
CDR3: CASSQSGTGNQPQHF
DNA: TGCGCCAGCAGCCAATCGGGGACGGGCAATCAGCCCCAGCATTTT

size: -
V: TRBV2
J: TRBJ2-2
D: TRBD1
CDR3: CASSDRQGTNTGELFF
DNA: TGTGCCAGCAGTGACCGACAGGGGACCAACACCGGGGAGCTGTTTTTT

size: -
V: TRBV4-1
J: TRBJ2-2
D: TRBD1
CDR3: CASSLLWGQGTGELFF
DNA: TGCGCCAGCAGCCTCCTTTGGGGACAGGGAACCGGGGAGCTGTTTTTT

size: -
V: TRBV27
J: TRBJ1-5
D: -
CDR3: CASRDRSLGNQPQHF
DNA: TGTGCCAGCAGGGACCGCTCCCTGGGCAATCAGCCCCAGCATTTT

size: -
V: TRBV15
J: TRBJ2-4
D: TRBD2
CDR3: CATSRDLRGGNIQYF
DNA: TGTGCCACCAGCAGAGATCTCCGCGGGGGGAACATTCAGTACTTC

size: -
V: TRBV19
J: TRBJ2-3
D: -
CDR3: CASSWGRNTQYF
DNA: TGTGCCAGTAGTTGGGGCCGAAATACGCAGTATTTT

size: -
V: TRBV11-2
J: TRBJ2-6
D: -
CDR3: CASSKILGSGANVLTF
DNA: TGTGCCAGCAGCAAAATACTGGGCTCCGGGGCCAACGTCCTGACTTTC

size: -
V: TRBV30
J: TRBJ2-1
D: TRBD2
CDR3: CAWSVSGAEQFF
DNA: TGTGCCTGGAGTGTAAGCGGGGCCGAGCAGTTCTTC

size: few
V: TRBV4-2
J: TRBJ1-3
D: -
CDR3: CASSQQPGALGGNTIYF
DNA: TGTGCCAGCAGCCAGCAGCCTGGGGCATTGGGTGGAAACACCATATATTTT

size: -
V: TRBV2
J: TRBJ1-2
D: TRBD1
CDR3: CASRPPGTGFYGYTF
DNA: TGTGCCAGCAGGCCCCCCGGGACAGGATTCTATGGCTACACCTTC

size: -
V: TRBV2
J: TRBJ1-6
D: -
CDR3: CASRSGTLSPLHF
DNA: TGTGCCAGCAGGTCCGGGACACTCTCACCCCTCCACTTT

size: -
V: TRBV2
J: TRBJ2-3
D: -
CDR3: CASSRDRVSTDTQYF
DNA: TGTGCCAGCAGCAGGGACCGCGTAAGCACAGATACGCAGTATTTT

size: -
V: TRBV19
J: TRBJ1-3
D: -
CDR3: CASSRPGPGNTIYF
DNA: TGTGCCAGTAGTAGGCCGGGACCGGGGAACACCATATATTTT

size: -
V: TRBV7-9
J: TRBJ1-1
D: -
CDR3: CASSTTGLLNTEAFF
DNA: TGTGCCAGCAGCACTACGGGACTTTTGAACACTGAAGCTTTCTTT

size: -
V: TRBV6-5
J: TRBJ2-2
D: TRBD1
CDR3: CASSLGQGRGELFF
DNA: TGTGCCAGCAGTTTAGGACAGGGAAGGGGGGAGCTGTTTTTT

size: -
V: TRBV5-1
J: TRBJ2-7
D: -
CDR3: CASPGSYEQYF
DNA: TGCGCCAGCCCAGGAAGCTACGAGCAGTACTTC

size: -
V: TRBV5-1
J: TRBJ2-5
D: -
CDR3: CASSIPGTQETQYF
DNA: TGCGCCAGCAGCATACCCGGGACACAAGAGACCCAGTACTTC

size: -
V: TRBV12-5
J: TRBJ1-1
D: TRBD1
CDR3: CASGQTGWTGHTEAFF
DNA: TGTGCTAGTGGCCAAACGGGGTGGACAGGTCACACTGAAGCTTTCTTT

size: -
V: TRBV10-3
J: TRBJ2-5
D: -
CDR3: CAISFGGDLSGETRETQYF
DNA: TGTGCCATCAGCTTTGGGGGTGATTTAAGTGGGGAAACTAGGGAGACCCAGTACTTC

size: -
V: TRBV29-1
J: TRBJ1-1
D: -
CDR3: CSVEEIKAFF
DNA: TGCAGCGTTGAAGAAATCAAAGCTTTCTTT